The clone carrying this TCR beta chain was seen a few times. Its antigen remains unknown. The CDR3 length is 13 residues. Germline V gene lookup returns CDR1 SGHRS and CDR2 YFSETQ. The V gene lost 2 bases and the J gene lost 5 bases, with 11 bases spanning the gap. By quantitative 5'-RACE with molecular barcodes, the TCR beta libraries were made. TCRdb reprocessed the 5' RACE reads via MiXCR and lists one record per CDR3 protein. The top ten hold about 42% of the sample, which has roughly 220,000 distinct CDR3 sequences, approximately 16% seen once. These data are taken from a study of CD8 T cells in ankylosing spondylitis. Study outcomes and limitations: Disease-linked clones displayed a CD8+ phenotype and appeared relatively rarely in peripheral blood. Within matched ankylosing spondylitis synovial fluid, disease-linked clones were reportedly significantly enriched. One TCR beta motif, made up of several highly homologous variants, appeared characteristic of ankylosing spondylitis blood.

The TCR sequence derives from a male donor with ankylosing spondylitis. Sequences were obtained from blood, either unsorted or a sorted T cell fraction (not recorded which). This chain joins TRBV5-1 and TRBJ2-7; possibly TRBD1 for D (5 bases). The chain's CDR3 is CASSFLGADEQYF. CDR3 bases: TGCGCCAGCAGCTTTTTAGGGGCTGACGAGCAGTACTTC.